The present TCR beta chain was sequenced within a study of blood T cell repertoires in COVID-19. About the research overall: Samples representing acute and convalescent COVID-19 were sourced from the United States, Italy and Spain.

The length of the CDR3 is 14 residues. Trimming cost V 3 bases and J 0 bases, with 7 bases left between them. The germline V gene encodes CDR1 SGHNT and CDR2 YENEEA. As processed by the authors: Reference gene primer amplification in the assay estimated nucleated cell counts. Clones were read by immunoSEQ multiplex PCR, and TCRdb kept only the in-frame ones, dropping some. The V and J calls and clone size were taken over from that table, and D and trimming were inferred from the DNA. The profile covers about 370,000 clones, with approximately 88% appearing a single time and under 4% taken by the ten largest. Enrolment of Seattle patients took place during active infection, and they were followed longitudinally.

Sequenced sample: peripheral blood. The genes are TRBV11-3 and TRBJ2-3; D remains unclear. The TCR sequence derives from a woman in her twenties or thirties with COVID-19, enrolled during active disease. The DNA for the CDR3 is TGTGCCAGCAGCTTTACAGCAAGCACAGATACGCAGTATTTT. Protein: CASSFTASTDTQYF. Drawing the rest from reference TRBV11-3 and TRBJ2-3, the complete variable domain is EAGVVQSPRYKIIEKKQPVAFWCNPISGHNTLYWYLQNLGQGPELLIRYENEEAVDDSQLPKDRFSAERLKGVDSTLKIQPAELGDSAVYLCASSFTASTDTQYFGPGTRLTVL.